The 8 T cell receptor beta chains in this list originate from one sample, sequenced in a study of blood T cell repertoires in COVID-19. Generated by immunoSEQ multiplex PCR, the TCRdb table keeps only in-frame clones and is missing some. The sample contains around 240,000 clones, 75% to 90% of which appear only once. Sequencing used PBMCs or T cells enriched from blood (not recorded which). These receptors originate from a man in his fifties or sixties who had been exposed to COVID-19.

This clone was picked up a small number of times. This rearrangement joins TRBV2 to TRBJ1-5; 7 bases fit TRBD1. Looked up from germline, CDR1 is SNHLY and CDR2 is FYNNEI. The CDR3 runs 15 residues. J was trimmed by 5 bases and V by 5 bases; bases with no gene match: 9. The CDR3 protein is CASSPQGGGDQPQHF. The CDR3 DNA follows: TGTGCCAGCAGTCCGCAGGGGGGTGGGGATCAGCCCCAGCATTTT.

J is TRBJ1-5 and V is TRBV2, with TRBD1 matching over 9 bases. The CDR3 is 15 amino acids. Germline V gene sequence: CDR1 SNHLY, CDR2 FYNNEI. Trimming took 6 bases from V and 0 from J; bases not matched to a gene: 3. DNA for the CDR3: TGTGCCAGCAGGCCGGGACAGGGTAGCAATCAGCCCCAGCATTTT. Its translation: CASRPGQGSNQPQHF.

This sequence joins TRBV28 and TRBJ1-2, with D maybe TRBD1 (6 bases). This CDR3 comprises 15 residues. Germline V gives CDR1 MDHEN, CDR2 SYDVKM. Trimming stripped 5 bases from V and 7 bases from J, with 20 bases between. CDR3 protein: CASSPPGHILFGYTF. CDR3 DNA sequence: TGTGCCAGCAGTCCCCCGGGACATATTCTTTTTGGCTACACCTTC.

This sequence joins TRBV5-4 and TRBJ1-2; D is perhaps TRBD1 (5 bases). The length of the CDR3 is 14 residues. Per germline, CDR1 SGHNT and CDR2 YYREEE (reference sequence). V gave up 4 bases and J gave up 0 bases, with 10 bases separating them. CDR3 amino acids: CASSPGGTNYGYTF. The CDR3 region has the DNA TGTGCCAGCAGCCCGGGGGGTACTAACTATGGCTACACCTTC.

V and J are TRBV4-2 and TRBJ2-3, with D possibly being TRBD2 (5 bases). Trimming pared 4 bases from V and 1 base from J, leaving 12 bases between. This CDR3 is built from 15 residues. CDR1 is LGHNA, CDR2 YNFKEQ, per germline. This CDR3 reads CASSLPAGGTDTQYF. The CDR3 nucleotides are TGTGCCAGCAGCCTACCTGCGGGCGGCACAGATACGCAGTATTTT.

The chain carries TRBV28 and TRBJ2-3; perhaps TRBD2 as D (6 bases). This CDR3 is built from 16 residues. V lost 8 bases, J lost 1 base, and 19 bases lay in between. The germline gives CDR1 MDHEN, CDR2 SYDVKM. The CDR3 here is CASSLLGRRGTDTQYF. Written as DNA, the CDR3 is TGTGCCAGCTCCCTATTGGGACGGAGGGGCACAGATACGCAGTATTTT.

The genes are TRBV5-1 and TRBJ2-1; D not resolved. This CDR3 comprises 11 residues. Trimming took 4 bases from V and 7 from J, leaving 6 bases between them. Germline loops: CDR1 SGHRS, CDR2 YFSETQ. Here the CDR3 reads CASSVINEQFF. The CDR3 DNA follows: TGCGCCAGCAGCGTAATTAATGAGCAGTTCTTC.

This clone appeared once. The gene calls are TRBV7-3 and TRBJ2-2, with 15 bases matching TRBD2. V shed 5 bases and J 7 bases; nucleotides not matched to a gene: 11. Germline V gives CDR1 SGHTA, CDR2 FQGTGA. This CDR3 spans 18 amino acids. The CDR3 is CASSPQGLAGGPFGELFF. CDR3 coding DNA: TGTGCCAGCAGCCCACAAGGACTAGCGGGAGGGCCCTTCGGGGAGCTGTTTTTT.